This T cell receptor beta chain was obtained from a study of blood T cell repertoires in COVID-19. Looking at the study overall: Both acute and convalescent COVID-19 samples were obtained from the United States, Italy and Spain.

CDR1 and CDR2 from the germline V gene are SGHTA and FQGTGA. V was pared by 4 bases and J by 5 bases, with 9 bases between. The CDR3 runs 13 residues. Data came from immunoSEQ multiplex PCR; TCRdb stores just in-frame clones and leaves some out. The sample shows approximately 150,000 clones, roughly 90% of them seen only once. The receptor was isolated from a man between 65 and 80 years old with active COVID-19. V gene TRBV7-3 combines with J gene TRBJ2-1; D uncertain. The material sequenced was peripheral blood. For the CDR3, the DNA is TGTGCCAGCAGCTCCCCTATCGACAATGAGCAGTTCTTC. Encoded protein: CASSSPIDNEQFF.